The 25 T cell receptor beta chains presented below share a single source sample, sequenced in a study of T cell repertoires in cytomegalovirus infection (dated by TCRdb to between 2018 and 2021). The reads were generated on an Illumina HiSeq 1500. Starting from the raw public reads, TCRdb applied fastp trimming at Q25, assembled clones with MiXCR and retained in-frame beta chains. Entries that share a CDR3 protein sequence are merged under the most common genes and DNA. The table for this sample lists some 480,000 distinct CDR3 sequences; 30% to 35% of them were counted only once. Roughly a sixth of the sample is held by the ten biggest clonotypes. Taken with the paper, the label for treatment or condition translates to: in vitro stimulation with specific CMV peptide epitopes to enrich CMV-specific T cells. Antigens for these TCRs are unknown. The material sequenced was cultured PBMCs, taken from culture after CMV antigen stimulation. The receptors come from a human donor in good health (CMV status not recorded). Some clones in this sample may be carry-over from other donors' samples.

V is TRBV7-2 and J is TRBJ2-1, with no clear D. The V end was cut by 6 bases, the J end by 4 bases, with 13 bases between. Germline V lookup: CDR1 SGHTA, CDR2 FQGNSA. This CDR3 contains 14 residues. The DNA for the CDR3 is TGTGCCAGCAGACCATCGCGACCTTACAATGAGCAGTTCTTC. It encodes CASRPSRPYNEQFF.

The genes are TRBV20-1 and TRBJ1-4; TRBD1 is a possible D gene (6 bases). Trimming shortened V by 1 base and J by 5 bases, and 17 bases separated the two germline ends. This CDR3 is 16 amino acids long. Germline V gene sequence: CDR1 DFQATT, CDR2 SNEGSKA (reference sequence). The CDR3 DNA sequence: TGCAGTGCTAGAGCCGGGACAAGCAACTGGAATGAAAAACTGTTTTTT. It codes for CSARAGTSNWNEKLFF.

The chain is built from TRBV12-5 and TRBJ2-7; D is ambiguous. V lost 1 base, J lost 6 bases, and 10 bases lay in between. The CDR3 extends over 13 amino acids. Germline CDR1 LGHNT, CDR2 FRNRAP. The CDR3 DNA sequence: TGTGCTAGTGGTTTGGAGCCACTTAGCGAGCAGTACTTC. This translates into CASGLEPLSEQYF.

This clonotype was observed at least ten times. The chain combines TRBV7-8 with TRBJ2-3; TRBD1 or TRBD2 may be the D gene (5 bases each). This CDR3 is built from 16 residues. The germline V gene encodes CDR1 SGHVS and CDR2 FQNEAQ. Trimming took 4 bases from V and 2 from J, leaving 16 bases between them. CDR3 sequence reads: CASSSGPGPATDTQYF. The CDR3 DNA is TGTGCCAGCAGCTCGGGGCCAGGACCGGCCACAGATACGCAGTATTTT. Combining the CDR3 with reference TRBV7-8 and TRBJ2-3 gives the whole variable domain GAGVSQSPRYKVAKRGQDVALRCDPISGHVSLFWYQQALGQGPEFLTYFQNEAQLDKSGLPSDRFFAERPEGSVSTLKIQRTQQEDSAVYLCASSSGPGPATDTQYFGPGTRLTVL.

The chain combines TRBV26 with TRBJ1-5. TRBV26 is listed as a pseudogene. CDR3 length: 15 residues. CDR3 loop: CASSSSTGPNQPQHF. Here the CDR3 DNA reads TGTGCCAGCAGTTCGTCGACAGGGCCGAATCAGCCCCAGCATTTT.

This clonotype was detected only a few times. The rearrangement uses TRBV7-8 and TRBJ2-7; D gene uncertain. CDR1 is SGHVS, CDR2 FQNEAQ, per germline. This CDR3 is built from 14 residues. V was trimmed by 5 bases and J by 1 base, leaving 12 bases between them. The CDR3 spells CASSQLSQSYEQYF. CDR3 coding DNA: TGTGCCAGCAGCCAGCTGTCTCAGTCCTACGAGCAGTACTTC.

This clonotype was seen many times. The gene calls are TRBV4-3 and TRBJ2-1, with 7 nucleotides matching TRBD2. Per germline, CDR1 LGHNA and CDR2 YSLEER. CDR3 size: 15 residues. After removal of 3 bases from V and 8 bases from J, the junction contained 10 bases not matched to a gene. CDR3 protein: CASSQRPTSPDEQFF. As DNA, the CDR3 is TGCGCCAGCAGCCAGCGCCCGACTAGCCCCGATGAGCAGTTCTTC.

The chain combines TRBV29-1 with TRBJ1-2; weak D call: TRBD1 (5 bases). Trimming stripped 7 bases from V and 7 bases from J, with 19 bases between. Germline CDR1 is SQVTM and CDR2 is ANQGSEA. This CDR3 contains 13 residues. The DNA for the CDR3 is TGCAGCGCCACCGGGACGCTCCTTGGTGGCTACACCTTC. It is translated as CSATGTLLGGYTF.

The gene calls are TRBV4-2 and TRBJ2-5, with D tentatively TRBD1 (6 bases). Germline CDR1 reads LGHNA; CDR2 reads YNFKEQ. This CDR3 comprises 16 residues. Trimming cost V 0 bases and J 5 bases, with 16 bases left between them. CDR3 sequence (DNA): TGTGCCAGCAGCCAAGATTCGGTACAGGGCCCGGAGACCCAGTACTTC. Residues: CASSQDSVQGPETQYF.

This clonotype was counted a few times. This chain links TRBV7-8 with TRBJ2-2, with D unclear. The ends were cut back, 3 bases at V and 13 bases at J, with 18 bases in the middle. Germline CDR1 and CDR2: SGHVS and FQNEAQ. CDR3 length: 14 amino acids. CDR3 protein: CASSFSRMPESLFF. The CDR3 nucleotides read TGTGCCAGCAGCTTCTCTAGGATGCCCGAGTCGCTGTTTTTT.

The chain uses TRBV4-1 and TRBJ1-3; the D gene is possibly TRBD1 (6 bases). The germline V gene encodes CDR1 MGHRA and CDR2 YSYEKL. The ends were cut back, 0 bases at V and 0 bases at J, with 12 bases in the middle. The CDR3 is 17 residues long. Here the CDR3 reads CASSQDRMGHSGNTIYF. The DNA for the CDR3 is TGCGCCAGCAGCCAAGATCGGATGGGACACTCTGGAAACACCATATATTTT.

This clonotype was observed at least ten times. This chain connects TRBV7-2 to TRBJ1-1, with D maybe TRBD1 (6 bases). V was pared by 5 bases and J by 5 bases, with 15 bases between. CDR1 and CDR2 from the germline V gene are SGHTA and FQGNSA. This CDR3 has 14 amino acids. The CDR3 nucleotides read TGTGCCAGCAGCCCGTTGGGGGGGCGTACTGAAGCTTTCTTT. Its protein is CASSPLGGRTEAFF. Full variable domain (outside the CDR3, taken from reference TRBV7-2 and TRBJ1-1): GAGVSQSPSNKVTEKGKDVELRCDPISGHTALYWYRQSLGQGLEFLIYFQGNSAPDKSGLPSDRFSAERTGGSVSTLTIQRTQQEDSAVYLCASSPLGGRTEAFFGQGTRLTVV.

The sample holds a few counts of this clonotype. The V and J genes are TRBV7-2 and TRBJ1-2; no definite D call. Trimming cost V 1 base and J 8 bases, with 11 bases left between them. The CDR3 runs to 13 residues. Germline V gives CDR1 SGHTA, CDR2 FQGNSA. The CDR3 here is CASSLGLWEGYTF. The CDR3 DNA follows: TGTGCCAGCAGCTTAGGGCTCTGGGAGGGCTACACCTTC.

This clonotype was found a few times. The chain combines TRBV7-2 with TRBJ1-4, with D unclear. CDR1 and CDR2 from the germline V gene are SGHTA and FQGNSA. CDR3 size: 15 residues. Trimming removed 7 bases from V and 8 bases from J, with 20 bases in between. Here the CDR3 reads CASIRTPGQREKLFF. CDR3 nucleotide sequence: TGTGCCAGCATCCGAACCCCCGGGCAAAGGGAAAAACTGTTTTTT.

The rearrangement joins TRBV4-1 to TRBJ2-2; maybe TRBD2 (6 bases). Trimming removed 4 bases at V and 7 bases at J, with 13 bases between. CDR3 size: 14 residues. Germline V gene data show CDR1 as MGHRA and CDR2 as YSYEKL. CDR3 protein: CASSLGGFIGELFF. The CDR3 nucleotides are TGCGCCAGCAGCCTGGGGGGTTTTATCGGGGAGCTGTTTTTT.

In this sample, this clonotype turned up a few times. The CDR3 DNA sequence: TGTGCCAGCAGCTTTGAGGTCCCGGGACAGCGGTTTACTGGGCAGTACGTC. Translated, it gives CASSFEVPGQRFTGQYV. This sequence joins TRBV7-9 and TRBJ2-7, with 7 bases aligning to TRBD1. The CDR3 runs 17 residues. Germline loops: CDR1 SEHNR, CDR2 FQNEAQ (reference sequence). V lost 3 bases and J lost 9; bases outside the gene matches: 20.

The CDR3 here is CATGSGQSTDTQYF. CDR3 nucleotides: TGTGCCACCGGATCCGGACAAAGCACAGATACGCAGTATTTT. J is TRBJ2-3 and V is TRBV24-1, with D perhaps matching TRBD1 (5 bases). Germline CDR1 KGHDR, CDR2 SFDVKD. The CDR3 runs 14 residues. V was clipped by 9 bases and J by 0 bases, with 12 bases between them.

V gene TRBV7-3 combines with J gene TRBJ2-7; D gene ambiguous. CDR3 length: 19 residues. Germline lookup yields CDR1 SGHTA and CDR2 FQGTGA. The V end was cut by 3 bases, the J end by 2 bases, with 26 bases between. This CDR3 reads CASSLRMHGGLRPTYEQYF. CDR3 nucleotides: TGTGCCAGCAGCTTGCGAATGCATGGTGGGTTGAGGCCAACCTACGAGCAGTACTTC.

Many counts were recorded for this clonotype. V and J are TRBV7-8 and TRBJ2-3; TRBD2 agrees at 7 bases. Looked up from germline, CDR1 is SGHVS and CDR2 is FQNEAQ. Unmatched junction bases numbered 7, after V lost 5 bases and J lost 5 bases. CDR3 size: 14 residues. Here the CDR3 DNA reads TGTGCCAGCAGCCAGACTAGCACGGGAGATACGCAGTATTTT. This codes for CASSQTSTGDTQYF.

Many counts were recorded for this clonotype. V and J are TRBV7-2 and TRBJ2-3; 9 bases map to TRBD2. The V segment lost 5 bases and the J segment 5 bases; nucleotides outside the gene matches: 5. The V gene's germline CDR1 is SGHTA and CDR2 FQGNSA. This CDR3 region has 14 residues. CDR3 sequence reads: CASSHSGSVDTQYF. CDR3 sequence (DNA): TGTGCCAGCAGCCATAGCGGGAGCGTAGATACGCAGTATTTT.

For the CDR3, the DNA is TGTGCCAGCAGCTTAGCCCGGGACACAACTAGCACAGATACGCAGTATTTT. This codes for CASSLARDTTSTDTQYF. This chain uses TRBV7-3 with TRBJ2-3, with D possibly being TRBD1 (6 bases). This CDR3 has 17 amino acids. The V end was cut by 2 bases, the J end by 0 bases, with 15 bases between. CDR1 and CDR2 (germline): SGHTA, FQGTGA.

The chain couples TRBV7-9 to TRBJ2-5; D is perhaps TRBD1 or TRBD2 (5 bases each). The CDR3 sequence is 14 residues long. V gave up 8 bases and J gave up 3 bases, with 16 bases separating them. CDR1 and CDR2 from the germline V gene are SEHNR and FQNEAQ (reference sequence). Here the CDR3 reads CASETGTYEETQYF. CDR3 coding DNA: TGTGCCAGCGAGACCGGGACGTACGAAGAGACCCAGTACTTC.

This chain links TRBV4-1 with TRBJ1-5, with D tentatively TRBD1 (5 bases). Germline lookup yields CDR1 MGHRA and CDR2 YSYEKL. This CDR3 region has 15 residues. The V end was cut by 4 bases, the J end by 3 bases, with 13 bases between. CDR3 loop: CASSPGARVNQPQHF. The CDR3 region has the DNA TGCGCCAGCAGCCCCGGGGCCAGGGTCAATCAGCCCCAGCATTTT.

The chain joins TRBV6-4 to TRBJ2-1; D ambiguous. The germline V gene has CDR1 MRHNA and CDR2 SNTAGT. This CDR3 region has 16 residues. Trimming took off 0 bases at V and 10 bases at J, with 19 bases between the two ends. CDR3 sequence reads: CASSDSFLNKGEEQFF. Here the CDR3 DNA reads TGTGCCAGCAGTGACTCTTTCTTGAATAAGGGCGAGGAGCAGTTCTTC.

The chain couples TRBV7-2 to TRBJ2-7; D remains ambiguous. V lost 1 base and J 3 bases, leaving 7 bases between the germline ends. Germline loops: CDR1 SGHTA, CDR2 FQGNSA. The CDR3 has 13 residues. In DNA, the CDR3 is TGTGCCAGCAGCTTAGTGACCGGCTACGAGCAGTACGTC. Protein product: CASSLVTGYEQYV.